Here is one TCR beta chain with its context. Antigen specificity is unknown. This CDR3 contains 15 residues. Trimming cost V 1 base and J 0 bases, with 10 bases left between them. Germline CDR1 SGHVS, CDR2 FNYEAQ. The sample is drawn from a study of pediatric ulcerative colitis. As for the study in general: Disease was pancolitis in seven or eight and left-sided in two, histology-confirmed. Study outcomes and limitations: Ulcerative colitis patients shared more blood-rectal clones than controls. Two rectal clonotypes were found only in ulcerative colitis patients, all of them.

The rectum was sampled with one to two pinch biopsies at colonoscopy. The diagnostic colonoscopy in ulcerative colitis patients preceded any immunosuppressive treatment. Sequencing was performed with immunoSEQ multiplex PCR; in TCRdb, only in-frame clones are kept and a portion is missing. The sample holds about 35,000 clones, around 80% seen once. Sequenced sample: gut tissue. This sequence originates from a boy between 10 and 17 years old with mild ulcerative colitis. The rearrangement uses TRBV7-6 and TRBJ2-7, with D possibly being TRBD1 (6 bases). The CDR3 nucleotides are TGTGCCAGCAGCTTAGTTCTGGACAGCTCCTACGAGCAGTACTTC. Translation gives CASSLVLDSSYEQYF.